The clone carrying this T cell receptor (beta chain) was counted only a few times. Its specificity is unknown. Vbeta (60) and Jbeta (13) primers were used in the PCR. Only in-frame clones appear in the TCRdb table, and some are missing; sequencing was by immunoSEQ multiplex PCR. The sample yields around 260,000 clones, roughly 80% seen once. This sample was taken from a study of cytomegalovirus exposure and HLA in healthy donors. Study summary: Assignment to the Caucasian-associated ancestry cluster applied to approximately 80% of the approximately 400 genotyped donors.

Whole-study results and caveats: Reports state that TCR beta sequences accurately predicted most subjects' HLA-A and HLA-B alleles. An analysis that was carried out later associated 15,000 to 20,000 TCR beta sequences with HLA alleles at 0.05 false discovery rate. V- and J-gene trimming of TCR beta was linked (in a later analysis) to a missense DCLRE1C variant.

Sequenced sample: PBMCs. The source of this sequence is a girl aged 2 to 9 in good health and CMV-seronegative.

The CDR3 loop is CASSLTGLEQFF. DNA of the CDR3: TGTGCCAGCAGCTTGACAGGACTTGAGCAGTTCTTC. The chain links TRBV7-2 to TRBJ2-1, with D possibly matching TRBD1 (6 bases). The CDR3 runs to 12 residues. CDR1 SGHTA and CDR2 FQGNSA come from the germline V gene. Trimming stripped 3 bases from V and 9 bases from J, with 9 bases between. The full variable domain, with the rest looked up from reference TRBV7-2 and TRBJ2-1, is GAGVSQSPSNKVTEKGKDVELRCDPISGHTALYWYRQSLGQGLEFLIYFQGNSAPDKSGLPSDRFSAERTGGSVSTLTIQRTQQEDSAVYLCASSLTGLEQFFGPGTRLTVL.